The T cell receptor (beta chain) under discussion was sequenced for a study of cytomegalovirus exposure and HLA in healthy donors. Study-wide results and limits: In a later analysis, TCR beta V- and J-gene trimming was associated with a missense DCLRE1C variant.

About this clone: As yet, its antigen is unknown.

The J segment lost 5 bases and the V segment lost 2 bases, leaving 1 base of the junction unmatched. CDR1 is SNHLY and CDR2 is FYNNEI in the germline V gene. The CDR3 length is 14 residues. Primers: 60 Vbeta forward and 13 Jbeta reverse. The protocol was immunoSEQ multiplex PCR, while the TCRdb copy is restricted to in-frame clones and leaves out a portion. Of fewer than 45,000 clones in the sample, roughly three quarters were seen once. The rearrangement joins TRBV2 to TRBJ2-2, with TRBD1 matching 8 bases. Sequenced input: PBMCs. The receptor's source is a man aged 40-49 years in good health and CMV-seronegative. CDR3 amino acids: CASSEQGATGELFF. Written as DNA, the CDR3 is TGTGCCAGCAGTGAACAGGGGGCAACCGGGGAGCTGTTTTTT.